This record covers a single T cell receptor (beta chain). Antigen: not known. PCR used 60 Vbeta primers and 13 Jbeta primers. Sequencing used immunoSEQ multiplex PCR; TCRdb keeps in-frame clones, though not all of them. Of about 170,000 clones listed, roughly 85% are singletons. This sample is part of a study of cytomegalovirus exposure and HLA in healthy donors. Study at large: The roughly 120 million unique TCR beta sequences, from roughly 170 million T cells, were found by an earlier analysis. Study observations and caveats: Associated with HLA alleles at 0.05 false discovery rate in a later analysis were around 17,000 TCR beta sequences. CMV serostatus alone was available as immune exposure information.

The donors, nominally healthy at sampling, likely had unrecorded immune exposures. Deletions cut 4 bases from V and 0 bases from J, with 10 bases between. Germline values: CDR1 MNHEY, CDR2 SMNVEV (reference sequence). The CDR3 is made up of 15 amino acids. The chain employs TRBV27 and TRBJ1-3; a possible D gene is TRBD1 (6 bases). The sequence came from a male donor in good health and CMV-seronegative. Sample: PBMCs. The CDR3 bases are TGTGCCAGCAGTTCCACAGGGTACTCTGGAAACACCATATATTTT. This sequence encodes CASSSTGYSGNTIYF.